This T cell receptor beta chain was observed in a study of blood T cell repertoires in COVID-19. As for the study in general: Collection of acute and convalescent COVID-19 samples took place in the United States, Italy and Spain.

V shed 0 bases and J 5 bases; nucleotides not matched to a gene: 3. Germline loops: CDR1 LGHDT, CDR2 YNNKEL (reference sequence). This CDR3 contains 15 residues. Profiled with immunoSEQ multiplex PCR; TCRdb holds only in-frame clones, not every one. The sample lists around 260,000 clones, 85% to 90% occurring once. This TCR derives from a woman between 35 and 50 years old who had recovered from COVID-19. The chain carries TRBV3-1 (or the pseudogene TRBV3-2) and TRBJ2-2, with TRBD1 identical over 7 bases. Sequences were obtained from peripheral blood. CDR3 region: CASSQDGGQTGELFF. In DNA form, the CDR3 reads TGTGCCAGCAGCCAAGATGGGGGACAGACCGGGGAGCTGTTTTTT.